The rows below give T cell receptor beta chains drawn from one sample of a study of T cell changes during pregnancy in multiple sclerosis. Clones were read by immunoSEQ multiplex PCR, and TCRdb kept only the in-frame ones, dropping some. The sample carries over 65,000 clones, approximately 90% recorded once. Sequenced here: peripheral blood, sampled in the first trimester of pregnancy. The source is a female donor with multiple sclerosis, enrolled in a pregnancy study. The conserved cysteine and the conserved F or W are not part of the CDR3 here. Fields, in order: D gene, V gene, J gene, clone size, CDR3 protein. The D gene is left open where the match is weak. Not every row has a clone size; where given, it reads once, few, many or a size class.

D: -
V: TRBV6-1
J: TRBJ1-1
size: -
CDR3: ASSDEGRAF

D: -
V: TRBV27
J: TRBJ1-5
size: -
CDR3: ASSLGGGNQPQH

D: TRBD1
V: TRBV7-9
J: TRBJ1-2
size: -
CDR3: ASSTRQGYGYT

D: TRBD2
V: TRBV7-2
J: TRBJ2-3
size: -
CDR3: ASSMTGLAGYGTDTQY

D: TRBD1
V: TRBV6-5
J: TRBJ1-2
size: -
CDR3: ASSYEGQIYGYT

D: TRBD1
V: TRBV7-6
J: TRBJ1-1
size: -
CDR3: ASSYQTGEVTEAF

D: -
V: TRBV27
J: TRBJ1-5
size: -
CDR3: ASSFAGRASNQPQH

D: -
V: TRBV18
J: TRBJ1-6
size: -
CDR3: ASSPSARALYNSPLH

D: -
V: TRBV28
J: TRBJ1-4
size: once
CDR3: ASSPAMGNEKLF

D: TRBD1
V: TRBV13
J: TRBJ1-4
size: -
CDR3: ASSTQGAGEKLF

D: TRBD2
V: TRBV6-5
J: TRBJ2-1
size: -
CDR3: ASSSTSGRAYNEQF

D: TRBD2
V: TRBV5-5
J: TRBJ2-7
size: once
CDR3: ASSPTAGASSYEQY

D: TRBD1
V: TRBV28
J: TRBJ1-2
size: -
CDR3: ASSLMGDRGLGYT

D: -
V: TRBV27
J: TRBJ2-1
size: -
CDR3: ASSFSEDNEQF

D: -
V: TRBV28
J: TRBJ2-1
size: -
CDR3: ASSFPSYEQF

D: TRBD2
V: TRBV27
J: TRBJ2-7
size: -
CDR3: ASSMVAGYEQY

D: TRBD1
V: TRBV2
J: TRBJ1-5
size: -
CDR3: ASTRGTGSNQPQH

D: -
V: TRBV6-5
J: TRBJ2-3
size: once
CDR3: ASSYSGGFGDTQY

D: TRBD1
V: TRBV13
J: TRBJ1-1
size: -
CDR3: ASSPTTGETEAF

D: -
V: TRBV6-5
J: TRBJ2-6
size: -
CDR3: ASSYEWLPGANVLT

D: -
V: TRBV19
J: TRBJ1-1
size: -
CDR3: ASSKTVNTEAF

D: -
V: TRBV27
J: TRBJ2-7
size: -
CDR3: ASSRPLMGGGSYEQY

D: -
V: TRBV5-6
J: TRBJ2-5
size: -
CDR3: ASSLGQQETQY

D: TRBD2
V: TRBV27
J: TRBJ2-7
size: once
CDR3: ASSLLAGGGYEQY

D: TRBD2
V: TRBV4-1
J: TRBJ2-5
size: -
CDR3: ASSQDPSGGETQY

D: TRBD1
V: TRBV27
J: TRBJ2-2
size: -
CDR3: ASRPGQGSLGELF

D: -
V: TRBV29-1
J: TRBJ2-3
size: -
CDR3: SVARSLARSTDTQY

D: TRBD2
V: TRBV29-1
J: TRBJ2-1
size: -
CDR3: SVFVLAVNEQF

D: TRBD2
V: TRBV25-1
J: TRBJ2-5
size: -
CDR3: ASSGPTSGRSETQY

D: -
V: TRBV6-1
J: TRBJ1-2
size: -
CDR3: ASSERLMGGEPYGYT